This T cell receptor beta chain was captured in a study of shared clonotypes between healthy human individuals. Study information: CD4 naive cells filled three plates per donor, CD4 memory three, CD8 naive two and CD8 memory one.

TCRdb's copy holds only in-frame clones and misses some; the assay was immunoSEQ multiplex PCR. Here the sample spans around 2.5 million clones, over 85% being singletons. There are 15 residues in the CDR3. In germline, CDR1 is LGHNA, CDR2 YSLEER. Trimming removed 0 bases at V and 9 bases at J, with 15 bases between. Worth noting for this clone: Antigen specificity is unknown.

General study points: In several donors, around 5% of naive CD4 clonotypes appeared in common.

The study drew its donors from healthy HIV-negative adults without recent acute infections or vaccinations. Every contributor of samples was a Caucasian grown-up residing in Nashville, Tennessee. This rearrangement joins TRBV4-3 to TRBJ1-5; D is possibly TRBD1 (5 bases). What was sequenced was naive CD4+ T cells from PBMCs. Specified subset: CD45RA+ positively selected. The receptor was isolated from a man between 18 and 29 years old in good health. Some clones in this sample may be carry-over from other donors' samples. For the CDR3, the DNA is TGCGCCAGCAGCCAAGATTTCCCGGACACTCGGCCCCAGCATTTT. Encoded protein: CASSQDFPDTRPQHF.